This TCR beta chain was obtained from a study of cytomegalovirus exposure and HLA in healthy donors. Those who donated were healthy bone marrow donors. Findings and caveats of the study: Most of the TCR beta V segments (in an earlier analysis) were productive either about 87% or about 30% of the time. According to a later analysis, most TCR beta chains associated with CMV appeared HLA-restricted.

This CDR3 spans 16 amino acids. CDR1 is SGHTA, CDR2 FQGNSA, per germline. Trimming left V 1 base short and J 5 bases short, with 17 bases between. About this clone itself: No antigen is known for it.

The PCR was carried out with 60 Vbeta primers and 13 Jbeta primers. Profiling relied on immunoSEQ multiplex PCR, and the TCRdb table lists in-frame clones only, not all of them. The sample includes approximately 170,000 clones, 68% of them seen just once. The sample taken for sequencing was PBMCs. This sequence originates from a man aged 50-59 years in good health and CMV-seronegative. The chain carries TRBV7-2 and TRBJ1-1; maybe TRBD1 (5 bases). The CDR3: CASSLGPPVGGTEAFF. For the CDR3, the DNA is TGTGCCAGCAGCTTAGGTCCGCCGGTGGGGGGAACTGAAGCTTTCTTT. Looking up the rest from reference TRBV7-2 and TRBJ1-1 gives the full variable domain: GAGVSQSPSNKVTEKGKDVELRCDPISGHTALYWYRQSLGQGLEFLIYFQGNSAPDKSGLPSDRFSAERTGGSVSTLTIQRTQQEDSAVYLCASSLGPPVGGTEAFFGQGTRLTVV.